These T cell receptor beta chains were read from a single sample in a study of blood T cell repertoires in COVID-19. The assay was immunoSEQ multiplex PCR, and TCRdb's table has in-frame clones only and misses some. The sample has 68,000 or so clones, about 91% seen once. The sequenced material came from peripheral blood. The receptors were sampled from a woman aged 70-85 years with acute or convalescent COVID-19. CDR3s include the opening cysteine and the closing phenylalanine or tryptophan. The D gene is left open where the match is weak. Clone size, where shown, is once, few, many, or a class for clones that have expanded.

CDR3 DNA: TGTGCCAGCGCGACGGAAGAAGGGGACACTGAAGCTTTCTTT; CDR3 protein: CASATEEGDTEAFF; D gene: .; clone size: .; J gene: TRBJ1-1; V gene: TRBV2
CDR3 DNA: TGTGCCAGCAGCTGGGACTTGCCCATCTACAATGAGCAGTTCTTC; CDR3 protein: CASSWDLPIYNEQFF; D gene: .; clone size: .; J gene: TRBJ2-1; V gene: TRBV7-2
CDR3 DNA: TGCGCCAGCAGGGAAGCCTACAGGGGCTCTGGAAACACCATATATTTT; CDR3 protein: CASREAYRGSGNTIYF; D gene: TRBD1; clone size: few; J gene: TRBJ1-3; V gene: TRBV5-1
CDR3 DNA: TGTGCCAGCAGGCCTACGACAGGCTTCGAGCAGTACTTC; CDR3 protein: CASRPTTGFEQYF; D gene: .; clone size: .; J gene: TRBJ2-7; V gene: TRBV6-2/TRBV6-3
CDR3 DNA: TGTGCCAGCAGCTTGGGACAGGGTAGTAACTATGGCTACACCTTC; CDR3 protein: CASSLGQGSNYGYTF; D gene: TRBD1; clone size: .; J gene: TRBJ1-2; V gene: TRBV7-2
CDR3 DNA: TGTGCCAGCAGCTCGGAGGGACGTGACCTTCGGGGCTACACCTTC; CDR3 protein: CASSSEGRDLRGYTF; D gene: .; clone size: .; J gene: TRBJ1-2; V gene: TRBV11-2
CDR3 DNA: TGTGCCAGCAGTTACTCCTCGGGAGTCGAGTACAATGAGCAGTTCTTC; CDR3 protein: CASSYSSGVEYNEQFF; D gene: .; clone size: .; J gene: TRBJ2-1; V gene: TRBV6-5
CDR3 DNA: TGTGCCAGTAGTATCCAAGCGGCCTCTGAAGAGACCCAGTACTTC; CDR3 protein: CASSIQAASEETQYF; D gene: .; clone size: .; J gene: TRBJ2-5; V gene: TRBV19
CDR3 DNA: TGTGCCAGCAGTCGGACGGACATCTATGGCTACACCTTC; CDR3 protein: CASSRTDIYGYTF; D gene: .; clone size: .; J gene: TRBJ1-2; V gene: TRBV28
CDR3 DNA: TGTGCCAGTGGACAGGCGAGCAATCAGCCCCAGCATTTT; CDR3 protein: CASGQASNQPQHF; D gene: TRBD1; clone size: .; J gene: TRBJ1-5; V gene: TRBV12-3/TRBV12-4
CDR3 DNA: TGTGCCAGCAGTTTAGTAGGCGGGGGGGACTATGGCTACACCTTC; CDR3 protein: CASSLVGGGDYGYTF; D gene: .; clone size: .; J gene: TRBJ1-2; V gene: TRBV28
CDR3 DNA: TGTGCCAGCAGCTTAGCACCCGGGGAGGCCGGGGAGCTGTTTTTT; CDR3 protein: CASSLAPGEAGELFF; D gene: .; clone size: .; J gene: TRBJ2-2; V gene: TRBV7-9
CDR3 DNA: TGCGCCAGCAGAAGACAGGTATCGCCCCAATACAATGAGCAGTTCTTC; CDR3 protein: CASRRQVSPQYNEQFF; D gene: .; clone size: .; J gene: TRBJ2-1; V gene: TRBV5-1
CDR3 DNA: TGCAGCGTCCCTGCAGGAAGCTATGGCTACACCTTC; CDR3 protein: CSVPAGSYGYTF; D gene: .; clone size: .; J gene: TRBJ1-2; V gene: TRBV29-1
CDR3 DNA: TGTGCCAGCAGTTTCCCCGACACTGAAGCTTTCTTT; CDR3 protein: CASSFPDTEAFF; D gene: .; clone size: .; J gene: TRBJ1-1; V gene: TRBV12-3/TRBV12-4
CDR3 DNA: TGTGCCAGCAGTTTAACGGTCCTCTACGAGAATGAAAAACTGTTTTTT; CDR3 protein: CASSLTVLYENEKLFF; D gene: .; clone size: .; J gene: TRBJ1-4; V gene: TRBV27
CDR3 DNA: TGCAGTGCTAGTGTCTTCGGGACAGGGGATGACGAGCAGTACTTC; CDR3 protein: CSASVFGTGDDEQYF; D gene: TRBD1; clone size: .; J gene: TRBJ2-7; V gene: TRBV20-1
CDR3 DNA: TGTGCCAGTGAGAGGGGGGGACTGAACACTGAAGCTTTCTTT; CDR3 protein: CASERGGLNTEAFF; D gene: .; clone size: .; J gene: TRBJ1-1; V gene: TRBV19
CDR3 DNA: TGTGCCAGCAGCTTCGGGGACAGGGTAGGCCATGAGCAGTTCTTC; CDR3 protein: CASSFGDRVGHEQFF; D gene: TRBD1; clone size: .; J gene: TRBJ2-1; V gene: TRBV7-2
CDR3 DNA: TGTGCCAGCTCACCAGGGCTGGAAGAGACCCAGTACTTC; CDR3 protein: CASSPGLEETQYF; D gene: .; clone size: .; J gene: TRBJ2-5; V gene: TRBV18
CDR3 DNA: TGTGCCAGCAGCGTGGGACAGGGGGCCTCTGGAAACACCATATATTTT; CDR3 protein: CASSVGQGASGNTIYF; D gene: TRBD1; clone size: .; J gene: TRBJ1-3; V gene: TRBV9
CDR3 DNA: TGCGCCAGCAGCCAGCCGGGACAGGGGGTCTTTGGCTACACCTTC; CDR3 protein: CASSQPGQGVFGYTF; D gene: TRBD1; clone size: .; J gene: TRBJ1-2; V gene: TRBV4-1
CDR3 DNA: TGTGCCACTGGACTAGCGGGACCCACAGATACGCAGTATTTT; CDR3 protein: CATGLAGPTDTQYF; D gene: TRBD2; clone size: .; J gene: TRBJ2-3; V gene: TRBV24-1
CDR3 DNA: TGCAGTGCTAGTTCTGGGGCCGGCGAAAAACTGTTTTTT; CDR3 protein: CSASSGAGEKLFF; D gene: .; clone size: .; J gene: TRBJ1-4; V gene: TRBV20-1
CDR3 DNA: TGTGCCAGCAGCTTGTTGACAGGGCACGAGGGAGAGACCCAGTACTTC; CDR3 protein: CASSLLTGHEGETQYF; D gene: TRBD1; clone size: .; J gene: TRBJ2-5; V gene: TRBV5-6
CDR3 DNA: TGTGCCAGTAGTATCACAGGGAGCTATGGCTACACCTTC; CDR3 protein: CASSITGSYGYTF; D gene: .; clone size: .; J gene: TRBJ1-2; V gene: TRBV19
CDR3 DNA: TGTGCCAGCAGTTACTCGAATCTAGCGGGAGACACCGGGGAGCTGTTTTTT; CDR3 protein: CASSYSNLAGDTGELFF; D gene: TRBD2; clone size: .; J gene: TRBJ2-2; V gene: TRBV6-2/TRBV6-3
CDR3 DNA: TGTGCCAGCAGCTTCGGACTAGCGGGGGGTTACAATGAGCAGTTCTTC; CDR3 protein: CASSFGLAGGYNEQFF; D gene: TRBD2; clone size: .; J gene: TRBJ2-1; V gene: TRBV11-1
CDR3 DNA: TGTGCCAGCAGCCTACGACAGGGGGCAGATACGCAGTATTTT; CDR3 protein: CASSLRQGADTQYF; D gene: TRBD1; clone size: once; J gene: TRBJ2-3; V gene: TRBV6-5
CDR3 DNA: TGCGCCAGTTCGACAGGGAATGTAAATGAGCAGTTCTTC; CDR3 protein: CASSTGNVNEQFF; D gene: TRBD1; clone size: .; J gene: TRBJ2-1; V gene: TRBV5-1
CDR3 DNA: TGTGCCAGCAGCTTTCCCTGGGACTTCGCTGAAGCTTTCTTT; CDR3 protein: CASSFPWDFAEAFF; D gene: .; clone size: .; J gene: TRBJ1-1; V gene: TRBV7-2
CDR3 DNA: TGTGCCAGCAGCGTGGGCGGGAGGGCCGTAAGGGAGACCCAGTACTTC; CDR3 protein: CASSVGGRAVRETQYF; D gene: TRBD2; clone size: .; J gene: TRBJ2-5; V gene: TRBV9
CDR3 DNA: TGTGCCAGCAGCTTGGCCAGCTCCTACGAGCAGTACTTC; CDR3 protein: CASSLASSYEQYF; D gene: .; clone size: .; J gene: TRBJ2-7; V gene: TRBV5-6
CDR3 DNA: TGTGCCAGCAGCTCGGACAGTATGAACACTGAAGCTTTCTTT; CDR3 protein: CASSSDSMNTEAFF; D gene: .; clone size: .; J gene: TRBJ1-1; V gene: TRBV7-2
CDR3 DNA: TGTGCCTGGAGTGTACAGGGGGGAAGCGAGCAGTACTTC; CDR3 protein: CAWSVQGGSEQYF; D gene: TRBD1; clone size: .; J gene: TRBJ2-7; V gene: TRBV30
CDR3 DNA: TGTGCCAGCAGCACCGAGGGTGGAACTAATGAAAAACTGTTTTTT; CDR3 protein: CASSTEGGTNEKLFF; D gene: .; clone size: .; J gene: TRBJ1-4; V gene: TRBV2
CDR3 DNA: TGTGCCAGTAGTATAGCTGGGGGCTGGAGCACTGAAGCTTTCTTT; CDR3 protein: CASSIAGGWSTEAFF; D gene: .; clone size: .; J gene: TRBJ1-1; V gene: TRBV19
CDR3 DNA: TGTGCCAGCAGTGACCTGACAGCCCCGGGCTACACCTTC; CDR3 protein: CASSDLTAPGYTF; D gene: .; clone size: .; J gene: TRBJ1-2; V gene: TRBV6-4
CDR3 DNA: TGTGCCAGCAGTTCAGATCATTATAGCAATCAGCCCCAGCATTTT; CDR3 protein: CASSSDHYSNQPQHF; D gene: .; clone size: few; J gene: TRBJ1-5; V gene: TRBV28
CDR3 DNA: TGCAGTGCCTACAGGAATACTGAAGCTTTCTTT; CDR3 protein: CSAYRNTEAFF; D gene: .; clone size: .; J gene: TRBJ1-1; V gene: TRBV20-1
CDR3 DNA: TGTGCCAGCAGCAAGACAGGGGGGAGGACTGAAGCTTTCTTT; CDR3 protein: CASSKTGGRTEAFF; D gene: TRBD1; clone size: .; J gene: TRBJ1-1; V gene: TRBV7-6
CDR3 DNA: TGTGCCAGCAGTTTATCAGGGGGCGGTGGCTACACCTTC; CDR3 protein: CASSLSGGGGYTF; D gene: TRBD1; clone size: .; J gene: TRBJ1-2; V gene: TRBV12-3/TRBV12-4
CDR3 DNA: TGTGCCAGCAGACCAGGGTGGCACTACGAGCAGTACTTC; CDR3 protein: CASRPGWHYEQYF; D gene: .; clone size: .; J gene: TRBJ2-7; V gene: TRBV27
CDR3 DNA: TGTGCCAGCATTCGACAGGGGAACTCTGGAAACACCATATATTTT; CDR3 protein: CASIRQGNSGNTIYF; D gene: TRBD1; clone size: .; J gene: TRBJ1-3; V gene: TRBV28
CDR3 DNA: TGTGCCAGCAGCTTACTCCGGGGGGCCACTGAAGCTTTCTTT; CDR3 protein: CASSLLRGATEAFF; D gene: .; clone size: .; J gene: TRBJ1-1; V gene: TRBV7-2
CDR3 DNA: TGTGCCAGTAGTATACCCGGGTACACTGAAGCTTTCTTT; CDR3 protein: CASSIPGYTEAFF; D gene: .; clone size: once; J gene: TRBJ1-1; V gene: TRBV19
CDR3 DNA: TGTGCCAGCAGCCAAGGGGCGTCTTGGGACTTC; CDR3 protein: CASSQGASWDF; D gene: .; clone size: .; J gene: TRBJ2-5; V gene: TRBV3-1/TRBV3-2
CDR3 DNA: TGTGCCAGCAGACTAGGGGCAGGAGGGTCCGCTGAAGCTTTCTTT; CDR3 protein: CASRLGAGGSAEAFF; D gene: .; clone size: few; J gene: TRBJ1-1; V gene: TRBV7-9
CDR3 DNA: TGCAGCGTTGCCAGGACTGAAGCTTTCTTT; CDR3 protein: CSVARTEAFF; D gene: .; clone size: .; J gene: TRBJ1-1; V gene: TRBV29-1
CDR3 DNA: TGCGCCAGCAGCTTATCTGCGGTACAAGAGACCCAGTACTTC; CDR3 protein: CASSLSAVQETQYF; D gene: .; clone size: .; J gene: TRBJ2-5; V gene: TRBV5-1
CDR3 DNA: TGTGCCAGCAGCCCGGGAGGAGGGCGAAGCAATGAGCAGTTCTTC; CDR3 protein: CASSPGGGRSNEQFF; D gene: TRBD2; clone size: .; J gene: TRBJ2-1; V gene: TRBV7-9
CDR3 DNA: TGCAGCGTGGTAGGACAGCTGAACACTGAAGCTTTCTTT; CDR3 protein: CSVVGQLNTEAFF; D gene: .; clone size: .; J gene: TRBJ1-1; V gene: TRBV29-1